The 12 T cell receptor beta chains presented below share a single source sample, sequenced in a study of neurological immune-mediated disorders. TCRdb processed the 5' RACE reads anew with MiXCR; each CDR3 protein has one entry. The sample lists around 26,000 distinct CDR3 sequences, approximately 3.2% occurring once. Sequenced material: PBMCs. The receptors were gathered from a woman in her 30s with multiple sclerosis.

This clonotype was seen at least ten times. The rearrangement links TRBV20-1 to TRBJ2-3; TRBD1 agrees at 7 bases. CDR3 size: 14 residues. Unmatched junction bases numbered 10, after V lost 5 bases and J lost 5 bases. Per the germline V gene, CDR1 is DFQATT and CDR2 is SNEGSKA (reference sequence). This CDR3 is CSALRQGRGDTQYF. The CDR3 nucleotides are TGCAGTGCTTTGAGACAGGGAAGAGGAGATACGCAGTATTTT.

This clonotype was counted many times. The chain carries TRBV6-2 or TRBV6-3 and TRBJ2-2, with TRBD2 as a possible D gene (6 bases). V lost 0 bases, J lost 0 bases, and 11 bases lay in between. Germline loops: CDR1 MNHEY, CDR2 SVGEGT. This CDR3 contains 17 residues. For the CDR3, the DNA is TGTGCCAGCAGTTACTCTCGTGGGGACTCGAACACCGGGGAGCTGTTTTTT. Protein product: CASSYSRGDSNTGELFF.

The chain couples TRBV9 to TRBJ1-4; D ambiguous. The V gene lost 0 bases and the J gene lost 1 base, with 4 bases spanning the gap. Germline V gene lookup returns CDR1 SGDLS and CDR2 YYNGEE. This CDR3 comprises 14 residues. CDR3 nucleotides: TGTGCCAGCAGCGTAGGAGGAACTAATGAAAAACTGTTTTTT. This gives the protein CASSVGGTNEKLFF.

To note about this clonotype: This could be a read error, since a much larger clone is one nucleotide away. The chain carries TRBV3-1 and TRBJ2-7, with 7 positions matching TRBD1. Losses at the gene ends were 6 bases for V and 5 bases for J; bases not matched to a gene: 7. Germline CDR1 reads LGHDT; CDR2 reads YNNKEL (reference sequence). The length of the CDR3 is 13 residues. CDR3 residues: CASRGQESNEQYF. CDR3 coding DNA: TGTGCCAGCAGAGGACAGGAGAGTAACGAGCAGTACTTC.

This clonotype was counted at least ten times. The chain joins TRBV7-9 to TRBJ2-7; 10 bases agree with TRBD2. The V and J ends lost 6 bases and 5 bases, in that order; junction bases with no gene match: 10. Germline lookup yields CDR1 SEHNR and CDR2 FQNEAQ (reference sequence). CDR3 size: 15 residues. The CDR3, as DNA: TGTGCCAGCAGTCAGTACGGGACTAGCGCAGACGAGCAGTACTTC. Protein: CASSQYGTSADEQYF.

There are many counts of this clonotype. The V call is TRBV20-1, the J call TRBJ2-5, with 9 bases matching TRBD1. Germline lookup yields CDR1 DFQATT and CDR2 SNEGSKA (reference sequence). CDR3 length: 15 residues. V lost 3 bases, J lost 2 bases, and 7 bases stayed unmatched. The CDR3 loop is CSARVTGGLQETQYF. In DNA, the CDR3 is TGCAGTGCTAGGGTCACAGGGGGCCTGCAAGAGACCCAGTACTTC.

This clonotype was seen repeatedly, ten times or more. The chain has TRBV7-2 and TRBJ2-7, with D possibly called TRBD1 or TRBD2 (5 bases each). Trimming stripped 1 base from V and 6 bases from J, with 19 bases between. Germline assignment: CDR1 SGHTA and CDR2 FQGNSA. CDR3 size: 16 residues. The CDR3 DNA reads TGTGCCAGCAGCTTAGTTGGGGGAGCTCCTAAAGGCGAGCAGTACTTC. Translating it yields CASSLVGGAPKGEQYF.

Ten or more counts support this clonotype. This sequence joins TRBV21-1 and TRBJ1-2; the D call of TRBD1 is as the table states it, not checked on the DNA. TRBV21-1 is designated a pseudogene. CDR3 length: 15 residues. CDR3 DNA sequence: TGTGCCAGCAGCAAAGCTTTGACAGGGGTCTATGGCTACACCTTC. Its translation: CASSKALTGVYGYTF.

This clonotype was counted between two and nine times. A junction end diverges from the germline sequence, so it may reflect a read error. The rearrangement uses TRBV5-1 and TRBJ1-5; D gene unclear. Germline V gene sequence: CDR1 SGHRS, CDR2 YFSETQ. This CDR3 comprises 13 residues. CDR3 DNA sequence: TGCGCCAGCAGCCCGGTGCCCAATCAGCCCCAGAATTTT. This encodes CASSPVPNQPQNF.

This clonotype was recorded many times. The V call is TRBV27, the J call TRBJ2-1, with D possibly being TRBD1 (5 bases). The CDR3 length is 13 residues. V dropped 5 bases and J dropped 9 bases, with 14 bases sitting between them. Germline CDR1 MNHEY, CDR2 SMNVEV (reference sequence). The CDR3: CASSRPGRGEQFF. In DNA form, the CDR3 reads TGTGCCAGCAGTCGCCCAGGGCGAGGTGAGCAGTTCTTC.

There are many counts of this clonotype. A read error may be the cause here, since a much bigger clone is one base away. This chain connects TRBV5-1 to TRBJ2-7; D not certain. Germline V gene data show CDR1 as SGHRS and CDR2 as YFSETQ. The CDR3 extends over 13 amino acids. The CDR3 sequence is CASSPRTSFEQYF. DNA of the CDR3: TGCGCCAGCAGTCCTCGAACCTCCTTCGAGCAGTACTTC.

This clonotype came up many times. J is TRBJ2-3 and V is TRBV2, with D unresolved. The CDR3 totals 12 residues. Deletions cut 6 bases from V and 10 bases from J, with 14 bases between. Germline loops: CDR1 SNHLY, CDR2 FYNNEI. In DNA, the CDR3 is TGTGCCAGCAGCGCCGAATTAGCCCCGCAGTATTTT. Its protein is CASSAELAPQYF. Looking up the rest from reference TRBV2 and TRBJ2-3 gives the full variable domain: EPEVTQTPSHQVTQMGQEVILRCVPISNHLYFYWYRQILGQKVEFLVSFYNNEISEKSEIFDDQFSVERPDGSNFTLKIRSTKLEDSAMYFCASSAELAPQYFGPGTRLTVL.